This entry lists 27 T cell receptor beta chains sequenced from one sample in a study of breast tumors, draining lymph nodes, adjacent tissues. Axillary draining lymph nodes of breast cancer patients supplied the node samples. From the multiplex PCR reads, TCRdb called clonotypes with MiXCR, one entry per CDR3 protein. Seen here are about 230,000 distinct CDR3 sequences, roughly 32% observed once, and the top ten hold around 1.4%. Sequenced input: axillary lymph node tissue. The receptors were gathered from a female donor with breast cancer. Some clones in this sample may be carry-over from other donors' samples.

This clonotype was seen at least ten times. The chain uses TRBV29-1 and TRBJ2-7; possible D gene TRBD2, 5 bases. Trimming left V 3 bases short and J 1 base short, with 13 bases between. This CDR3 has 14 amino acids. The germline CDR1 and CDR2 sequences are SQVTM and ANQGSEA. The CDR3 DNA sequence: TGCAGCGTTGAGGCAGCGGATAATTCCTACGAGCAGTACTTC. It yields the protein CSVEAADNSYEQYF.

As to this clonotype: Possible read error: a much larger clone is one base away. The J gene is TRBJ2-2, the V gene TRBV11-2, with D possibly being TRBD1 or TRBD2 (5 bases each). Germline V gives CDR1 SGHAT, CDR2 FQNNGV. Trimming removed 2 bases from V and 6 bases from J, with 16 bases in between. CDR3 length: 16 residues. CDR3 region: CASSLISIWDAGELFF. CDR3 DNA sequence: TGTGCCAGCAGCTTAATTTCGATTTGGGACGCCGGGGAGCTGTTTTTT.

This clonotype was recorded a few times. A much larger clone lies a single base off, so this may be a read error. No conserved phenylalanine or tryptophan ends this CDR3, so it is likely a read error. The chain has TRBV19 and TRBJ2-1; TRBD1 matches 9 bases. This CDR3 has 16 amino acids. Unmatched junction bases numbered 13, after V lost 5 bases and J lost 8 bases. Germline V gene lookup returns CDR1 LNHDA and CDR2 SQIVND (reference sequence). This chain's CDR3 is CASSSIPGQGADEQFS. In nucleotides, the CDR3 is TGTGCCAGTAGTTCGATACCGGGACAGGGTGCCGATGAGCAGTTCTCC.

Note on this clonotype: Germline and junction disagree at one end, which may indicate a read error. This CDR3 is CASSLGPSGRADEQYF. CDR3 bases: TGCGCCAGCAGCTTGGGCCCTAGCGGGAGGGCCGACGAGCAGTACTTC. The chain recombines TRBV5-8 with TRBJ2-7; 12 nucleotides align to TRBD2. The CDR3 spans 16 residues. The germline V gene has CDR1 SGHTS and CDR2 YDEGEE.

A single count supports this clonotype. The gene calls are TRBV20-1 and TRBJ2-5, with 8 positions matching TRBD2. CDR3 size: 16 residues. Germline V gene lookup returns CDR1 DFQATT and CDR2 SNEGSKA (reference sequence). With V trimmed by 0 bases and J by 5 bases, 11 bases remained unmatched. This CDR3 is CSARDRRTSRSETQYF. The CDR3 DNA is TGCAGTGCTAGAGATAGACGGACTAGCAGAAGCGAGACCCAGTACTTC.

This clonotype was found many times. The chain links TRBV5-1 to TRBJ2-1; 8 bases fit TRBD2. With 4 bases clipped from V and 5 bases from J, the junction kept 11 bases outside the gene matches. CDR1 is SGHRS, CDR2 YFSETQ, per germline. CDR3 size: 16 residues. The CDR3 sequence: CASSPSGLGMDNEQFF. The CDR3 nucleotides are TGCGCCAGCAGCCCGTCGGGACTAGGGATGGACAATGAGCAGTTCTTC.

As concerns this clonotype: A much larger clone differs by one base, so this may be a read error. The chain links TRBV12-3 or TRBV12-4 to TRBJ1-5; D possibly corresponds to TRBD1 (5 bases). V lost 3 bases and J 6 bases, leaving 15 bases between the germline ends. The CDR3 spans 15 residues. The CDR3 protein is CASSFAGSGGQPQHF. The CDR3 coding sequence is TGTGCCAGCAGTTTCGCCGGGTCTGGGGGTCAGCCCCAGCATTTT.

This clonotype was seen repeatedly, ten times or more. V usage is TRBV4-2 and J usage is TRBJ1-5, with 7 positions matching TRBD1. Germline values: CDR1 LGHNA, CDR2 YNFKEQ. V was pared by 6 bases and J by 11 bases, with 13 bases of the junction left unmatched. The CDR3 runs 14 residues. CDR3 nucleotides: TGTGCCAGCAGGAGACATACAGGGGAGGAAGCCCAGCATTTT. Protein product: CASRRHTGEEAQHF.

This clonotype was observed many times. The V call is TRBV5-1, the J call TRBJ2-2, with D perhaps assigned TRBD1 or TRBD2 (5 bases each). This CDR3 contains 15 residues. Germline V gives CDR1 SGHRS, CDR2 YFSETQ. V lost 5 bases to trimming and J lost 5 bases, with 16 bases between them. CDR3 residues: CASRGTGRRTGELFF. Here the CDR3 DNA reads TGCGCCAGCAGGGGTACGGGACGAAGAACCGGGGAGCTGTTTTTT.

This clonotype came up many times. The V gene is TRBV15, the J gene TRBJ2-6, with 9 bases fitting TRBD1. This CDR3 has 18 amino acids. Germline V gene data show CDR1 as LNHNV and CDR2 as YYDKDF (reference sequence). J lost 2 bases, V lost 5 bases, and 10 bases had no gene match. The CDR3: CATSPQGARLTGANVLTF. For the CDR3, the DNA is TGTGCCACCAGCCCACAGGGGGCGAGGCTGACTGGGGCCAACGTCCTGACTTTC.

This clonotype was seen at least ten times. The chain carries TRBV2 and TRBJ2-1; D is undetermined. The V end was cut by 3 bases, the J end by 7 bases, with 7 bases between. This CDR3 is 12 amino acids long. Germline lookup yields CDR1 SNHLY and CDR2 FYNNEI. The CDR3 here is CASSETENEQFF. The CDR3 nucleotides read TGTGCCAGCAGTGAGACTGAGAATGAGCAGTTCTTC. Complete variable domain (other parts from reference TRBV2 and TRBJ2-1): EPEVTQTPSHQVTQMGQEVILRCVPISNHLYFYWYRQILGQKVEFLVSFYNNEISEKSEIFDDQFSVERPDGSNFTLKIRSTKLEDSAMYFCASSETENEQFFGPGTRLTVL.

This clonotype was recorded many times. The chain employs TRBV28 and TRBJ2-1; 7 bases agree with TRBD2. J was trimmed by 6 bases and V by 4 bases; bases with no gene match: 9. The CDR3 extends over 15 amino acids. Germline V lookup: CDR1 MDHEN, CDR2 SYDVKM. CDR3 sequence: CASSSIDGRTNEQFF. In DNA form, the CDR3 reads TGTGCCAGCAGTTCGATTGACGGGAGGACCAATGAGCAGTTCTTC. The whole variable domain, remainder taken from reference TRBV28 and TRBJ2-1, is DVKVTQSSRYLVKRTGEKVFLECVQDMDHENMFWYRQDPGLGLRLIYFSYDVKMKEKGDIPEGYSVSREKKERFSLILESASTNQTSMYLCASSSIDGRTNEQFFGPGTRLTVL.

This clonotype was counted many times. J is TRBJ2-1 and V is TRBV29-1; 8 positions match TRBD1. Germline V lookup: CDR1 SQVTM, CDR2 ANQGSEA. The CDR3 totals 14 residues. Germline trimming cut 8 bases from V and 7 bases from J; bases unmatched to any gene: 13. As DNA, the CDR3 is TGCAGCACTTGGGGGGACAGGTCCAAGAATGAGCAGTTCTTC. It is translated as CSTWGDRSKNEQFF.

On this clonotype itself: Given a much more abundant clone one base away, this may be a read error. This chain links TRBV30 with TRBJ2-1; 14 bases line up with TRBD2. The CDR3 runs to 16 residues. Germline V gives CDR1 GTSNPN, CDR2 SVGIG (reference sequence). CDR3 sequence reads: CAWKRGLAGAWDEQLF. The DNA for the CDR3 is TGTGCCTGGAAACGGGGACTAGCGGGGGCTTGGGATGAGCAGCTCTTC.

V usage is TRBV29-1 and J usage is TRBJ2-2; 13 positions match TRBD2. The CDR3 runs to 14 residues. Germline loops: CDR1 SQVTM, CDR2 ANQGSEA. Germline trimming cut 8 bases from V and 7 bases from J; bases unmatched to any gene: 7. The DNA of the CDR3 is TGCAGCATAAGGACTAGCGGGAGTCTCGGGGAGCTGTTTTTT. It codes for CSIRTSGSLGELFF.

Remarks on this clonotype: This may arise from a read error, as a much more abundant clone is one base away. This chain uses TRBV3-1 with TRBJ2-2; 11 nucleotides line up with TRBD2. Trimming took 1 base from V and 5 from J; bases not matched to a gene: 3. The CDR3 runs 16 residues. The germline V gene has CDR1 LGHDT and CDR2 YNNKEL (reference sequence). The CDR3 region has the DNA TGTGCCAGCAGCCAAGCCAGACTAGCGGGAACCGGGGAGCTGTTTTTT. Protein: CASSQARLAGTGELFF.

The table lists this clonotype with a few counts. V is TRBV7-9 and J is TRBJ2-3; no firm D call. The CDR3 length is 14 residues. Per the germline V gene, CDR1 is SEHNR and CDR2 is FQNEAQ (reference sequence). Between the trimmed V and J ends, which lost 1 base and 0 bases, there was a span of 5 bases. CDR3 region: CASSLVGSTDTQYF. Here the CDR3 DNA reads TGTGCCAGCAGCTTAGTCGGGAGCACAGATACGCAGTATTTT. Supplemented by reference TRBV7-9 and TRBJ2-3, the full variable domain reads DTGVSQNPRHKITKRGQNVTFRCDPISEHNRLYWYRQTLGQGPEFLTYFQNEAQLEKSRLLSDRFSAERPKGSFSTLEIQRTEQGDSAMYLCASSLVGSTDTQYFGPGTRLTVL.

This clonotype has at least ten counts. V usage is TRBV5-1 and J usage is TRBJ2-3, with 11 positions matching TRBD2. Germline CDR1 and CDR2: SGHRS and YFSETQ. The CDR3 contains 16 residues. V gave up 4 bases and J gave up 2 bases; unmatched junction bases: 6. The chain's CDR3 is CASSQLAGVDTDTQYF. The CDR3 nucleotides read TGCGCCAGCAGCCAACTAGCGGGAGTTGACACAGATACGCAGTATTTT. Looking up the rest from reference TRBV5-1 and TRBJ2-3 gives the full variable domain: KAGVTQTPRYLIKTRGQQVTLSCSPISGHRSVSWYQQTPGQGLQFLFEYFSETQRNKGNFPGRFSGRQFSNSRSEMNVSTLELGDSALYLCASSQLAGVDTDTQYFGPGTRLTVL.

This clonotype was counted a few times. The chain combines TRBV28 with TRBJ2-5; tentative D call: TRBD1 (5 bases). Germline loops: CDR1 MDHEN, CDR2 SYDVKM. The length of the CDR3 is 13 residues. Trimming pared 6 bases from V and 1 base from J, leaving 9 bases between. The DNA for the CDR3 is TGTGCCAGCAGCGGACACCCCCAAGAGACCCAGTACTTC. This codes for CASSGHPQETQYF.

This clonotype was recorded at least ten times. V usage is TRBV7-6 and J usage is TRBJ2-5; D not certain. The V gene lost 2 bases and the J gene lost 4 bases, with 14 bases spanning the gap. The CDR3 is made up of 15 amino acids. Per the germline V gene, CDR1 is SGHVS and CDR2 is FNYEAQ. The CDR3 spells CASSLKLLPRETQYF. The CDR3 nucleotides read TGTGCCAGCAGCTTAAAATTGCTACCTCGAGAGACCCAGTACTTC.

Ten or more counts support this clonotype. This sequence joins TRBV5-1 and TRBJ2-5; D possibly corresponds to TRBD2 (6 bases). CDR3 length equals 15 residues. CDR1 and CDR2 (germline): SGHRS, YFSETQ. The V end lost 0 bases, the J end lost 5 bases, and 14 bases lay between the germline ends. CDR3 nucleotide sequence: TGCGCCAGCAGCTTGGTTCGACTAGGTGGGGAGACCCAGTACTTC. Protein: CASSLVRLGGETQYF.

This clonotype was observed a few times. The V call is TRBV5-5, the J call TRBJ2-5; D gene unclear. Looked up from germline, CDR1 is SGHKS and CDR2 is YYEKEE (reference sequence). The CDR3 spans 15 residues. The V end lost 4 bases, the J end lost 1 base, and 14 bases lay between the germline ends. The chain's CDR3 is CASSRVGPGQETQYF. The CDR3 DNA is TGTGCCAGCAGCCGAGTTGGACCGGGCCAAGAGACCCAGTACTTC. Combining the CDR3 with reference TRBV5-5 and TRBJ2-5 gives the whole variable domain DAGVTQSPTHLIKTRGQQVTLRCSPISGHKSVSWYQQVLGQGPQFIFQYYEKEERGRGNFPDRFSARQFPNYSSELNVNALLLGDSALYLCASSRVGPGQETQYFGPGTRLLVL.

This clonotype was recorded at least ten times. This rearrangement joins TRBV20-1 to TRBJ2-7, with D unclear. Between the trimmed V and J ends, which lost 1 base and 2 bases, there was a span of 27 bases. CDR3 size: 19 residues. Germline CDR1 DFQATT, CDR2 SNEGSKA (reference sequence). The CDR3 coding sequence is TGCAGTGCTAGAGGGGTGAACTCCGATGGCTTGCGGCACCCCTACGAGCAGTACTTC. This sequence encodes CSARGVNSDGLRHPYEQYF.

This clonotype was counted at least ten times. The chain links TRBV7-6 to TRBJ2-1; 10 bases match TRBD1. The germline V gene has CDR1 SGHVS and CDR2 FNYEAQ. This CDR3 contains 17 residues. J lost 5 bases, V lost 3 bases, and 10 bases had no gene match. The CDR3 protein is CASSFPTGGGSNNEQFF. The CDR3 DNA sequence: TGTGCCAGCAGCTTTCCGACAGGGGGCGGCTCAAACAATGAGCAGTTCTTC.

Concerning this clonotype itself: A much larger clone sits a single nucleotide away, making a read error possible. The chain links TRBV5-8 to TRBJ2-7; TRBD2 matches 7 bases. Germline CDR1 and CDR2: SGHTS and YDEGEE. The CDR3 runs to 14 residues. Trimming took 3 bases from V and 4 from J; bases not matched to a gene: 7. DNA of the CDR3: TGTGCCAGCAGCTCCAGCGGGACGCTGTACGAGCAGTACTTC. It encodes CASSSSGTLYEQYF.

This clonotype came up many times. The chain combines TRBV6-1 with TRBJ2-7, with TRBD2 identical over 9 bases. From germline, CDR1 is MNHNS and CDR2 SASEGT. The CDR3 sequence is 14 residues long. V was clipped by 8 bases and J by 2 bases; unmatched bases: 7. The CDR3 sequence is CASSVAGGPYEQYF. The CDR3 coding sequence is TGTGCCAGCTCCGTGGCGGGAGGGCCCTACGAGCAGTACTTC.

This clonotype has ten or more counts. The chain carries TRBV20-1 and TRBJ1-2; weak D call: TRBD1 (6 bases). The germline CDR1 and CDR2 sequences are DFQATT and SNEGSKA (reference sequence). The CDR3 is made up of 12 amino acids. Trimming left V 0 bases short and J 7 bases short, with 9 bases between. The CDR3 reads CSARDGGRGYTF. In nucleotides, the CDR3 is TGCAGTGCTAGAGATGGGGGCCGTGGCTACACCTTC.